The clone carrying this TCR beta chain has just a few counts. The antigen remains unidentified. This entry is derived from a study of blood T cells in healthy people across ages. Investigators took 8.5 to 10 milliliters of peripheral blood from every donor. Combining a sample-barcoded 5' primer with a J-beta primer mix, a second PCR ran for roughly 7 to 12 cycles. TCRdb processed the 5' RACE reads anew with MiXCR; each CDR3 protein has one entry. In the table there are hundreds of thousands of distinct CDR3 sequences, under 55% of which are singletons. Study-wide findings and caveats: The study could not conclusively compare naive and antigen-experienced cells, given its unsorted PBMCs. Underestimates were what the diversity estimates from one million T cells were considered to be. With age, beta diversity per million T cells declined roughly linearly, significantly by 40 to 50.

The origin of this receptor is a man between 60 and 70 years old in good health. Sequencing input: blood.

Here the CDR3 reads CASSSRHSREQYF. The CDR3 DNA follows: TGTGCCAGCAGCTCCAGACACTCTCGGGAGCAGTACTTC. The chain recombines TRBV7-2 with TRBJ2-7; the D is unclear. V was clipped by 4 bases and J by 7 bases, with 14 bases between them. This CDR3 contains 13 residues. Germline loops: CDR1 SGHTA, CDR2 FQGNSA.